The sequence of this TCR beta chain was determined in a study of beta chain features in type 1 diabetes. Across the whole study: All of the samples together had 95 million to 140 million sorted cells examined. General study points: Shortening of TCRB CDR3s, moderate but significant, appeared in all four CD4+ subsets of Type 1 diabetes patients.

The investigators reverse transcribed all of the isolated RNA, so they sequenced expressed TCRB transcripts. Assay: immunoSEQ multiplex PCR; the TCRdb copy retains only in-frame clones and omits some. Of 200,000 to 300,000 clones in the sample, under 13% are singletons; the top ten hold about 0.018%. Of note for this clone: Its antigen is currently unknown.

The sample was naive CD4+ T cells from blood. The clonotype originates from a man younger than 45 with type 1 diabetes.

The CDR3 protein is CASRIGLANTGELFF. Written as DNA, the CDR3 is TGTGCCAGCAGGATCGGACTAGCGAACACCGGGGAGCTGTTTTTT. The chain recombines TRBV4-2 with TRBJ2-2; TRBD2 matches 7 bases. Trimming cost V 6 bases and J 0 bases; bases outside gene matches: 4. CDR1 is LGHNA and CDR2 is YNFKEQ in the germline V gene. CDR3 size: 15 residues.